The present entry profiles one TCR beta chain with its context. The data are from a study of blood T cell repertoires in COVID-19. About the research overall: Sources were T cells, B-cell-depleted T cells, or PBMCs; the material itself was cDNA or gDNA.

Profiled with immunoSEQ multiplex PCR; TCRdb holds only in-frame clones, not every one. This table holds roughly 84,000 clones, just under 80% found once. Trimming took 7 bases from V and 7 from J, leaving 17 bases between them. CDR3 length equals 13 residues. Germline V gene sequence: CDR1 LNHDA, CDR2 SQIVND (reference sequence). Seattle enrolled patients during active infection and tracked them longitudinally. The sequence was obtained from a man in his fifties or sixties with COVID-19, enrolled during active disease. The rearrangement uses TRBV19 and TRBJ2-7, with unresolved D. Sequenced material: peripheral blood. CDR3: CASTNQRKSEQYF. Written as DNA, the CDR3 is TGTGCCAGTACCAACCAGAGGAAGTCGGAGCAGTACTTC.